The rows below give T cell receptor beta chains drawn from one sample of a study of response to subunit inactivated influenza vaccine. A single record per CDR3 protein comes from TCRdb applying MiXCR to the RT-PCR reads. The repertoire holds about 650,000 distinct CDR3 sequences, more than 15% seen once, with around 10% in the top ten. The sequenced sample was PBMCs from blood, obtained 11 to 12 days after vaccination. The receptors were sampled from a man aged 50 to 60 who received an inactivated influenza vaccine. Both conserved end residues are part of each CDR3. D genes are given only for firm matches. The size entry is marked missing in some rows and otherwise reads once, few, many or a size class.

D	size	V	J	CDR3	DNA
TRBD1	many	TRBV7-2	TRBJ2-1	CASNNRGIDNEQFF	TGTGCCAGCAACAACAGGGGGATCGACAATGAGCAGTTCTTC
TRBD1	-	TRBV29-1	TRBJ2-1	CSVDRDRGPNEQFF	TGCAGCGTTGATAGAGACAGGGGTCCCAATGAGCAGTTCTTC
-	few	TRBV2	TRBJ2-2	CASSRKSRNTGELFF	TGTGCCAGCTCCAGAAAGTCCCGAAACACCGGGGAGCTGTTTTTT
-	-	TRBV29-1	TRBJ1-2	CSVKEHSSDGYTF	TGCAGCGTTAAAGAACATTCTAGTGATGGCTACACCTTC
-	-	TRBV6-1	TRBJ2-3	CASSFIWGPTDTQYF	TGTGCCAGCAGCTTTATTTGGGGGCCCACAGATACGCAGTATTTT
TRBD1	few	TRBV20-1	TRBJ1-2	CSAPGIRFETGNLHGYTF	TGCAGTGCCCCGGGGATCAGGTTCGAGACAGGGAACCTCCATGGCTACACCTTC
-	few	TRBV25-1	TRBJ2-4	CASLEAGADIQYF	TGTGCCAGCCTGGAGGCGGGGGCGGACATTCAGTACTTC
TRBD2	once	TRBV7-2	TRBJ2-5	CASSRAGGSETQYF	TGTGCCAGCAGCAGAGCGGGAGGTTCAGAGACCCAGTACTTC
-	few	TRBV6-1	TRBJ1-3	CASSQRGYSGNTIYF	TGTGCCAGCAGCCAAAGGGGGTACTCTGGAAACACCATATATTTT
TRBD2	few	TRBV30	TRBJ2-7	CAWAIGGAPYEQYF	TGTGCCTGGGCTATCGGGGGGGCTCCATACGAGCAGTACTTC
-	many	TRBV7-2	TRBJ1-4	CASSPRRTTNEKLFF	TGTGCCAGCAGCCCCAGGCGTACAACTAATGAAAAACTGTTTTTT
-	few	TRBV12-3/TRBV12-4	TRBJ2-7	CASRTGTETYEQYF	TGTGCCAGCAGGACCGGGACCGAGACCTACGAGCAGTACTTC
TRBD2	-	TRBV11-1	TRBJ2-3	CASDGSGRGSDTQYF	TGTGCCAGCGACGGTAGCGGGAGAGGGTCAGATACGCAGTATTTT
-	few	TRBV20-1	TRBJ2-5	CSANLGQTQYF	TGCAGTGCTAATCTGGGACAGACCCAGTACTTC
-	many	TRBV2	TRBJ2-2	CASNEGRNTGELFF	TGTGCCAGCAACGAGGGGCGGAACACCGGGGAGCTGTTTTTT
-	few	TRBV5-1	TRBJ2-1	CASSSAAYNEQFF	TGCGCCAGCAGCTCGGCAGCCTACAATGAGCAGTTCTTC
-	-	TRBV20-1	TRBJ2-7	CSARDPQAATYEQYF	TGCAGTGCTAGAGATCCACAGGCGGCGACCTACGAGCAGTACTTC
TRBD1	-	TRBV6-2/TRBV6-3	TRBJ1-6	CASSKGTVENSPLHF	TGTGCCAGCAGTAAAGGGACAGTCGAAAATTCACCCCTCCACTTT
TRBD2	few	TRBV7-3	TRBJ2-2	CASSQGGLAGGPANTGELFF	TGTGCCAGCAGTCAAGGGGGACTAGCGGGAGGGCCTGCGAACACCGGGGAGCTGTTTTTT
-	-	TRBV7-9	TRBJ2-4	CASSLRQGKNIQYF	TGTGCCAGCAGCTTAAGGCAGGGCAAAAACATTCAGTACTTC
TRBD2	-	TRBV7-3	TRBJ2-1	CASSLGTSGSEQFF	TGTGCCAGCAGCCTGGGGACTAGCGGGAGTGAGCAGTTCTTC
-	few	TRBV10-3	TRBJ1-3	CAIGHPGNTIYF	TGTGCCATCGGTCATCCCGGAAACACCATATATTTT
-	many	TRBV7-2	TRBJ2-7	CASSFGQSYEQYF	TGTGCCAGCAGCTTTGGGCAGAGCTACGAGCAGTACTTC
TRBD1	-	TRBV27	TRBJ2-7	CASSTGAGTQYF	TGTGCCAGCAGTACAGGGGCGGGTACGCAGTACTTC
-	-	TRBV20-1	TRBJ2-7	CSASDRSYEQYF	TGCAGTGCTAGTGACAGATCCTACGAGCAGTACTTC
-	-	TRBV4-2	TRBJ1-1	CASSHGAQGRENTEAFF	TGTGCCAGCAGCCATGGTGCCCAGGGGAGGGAGAACACTGAAGCTTTCTTT
-	-	TRBV6-1	TRBJ2-7	CASSTTRNVEQYF	TGTGCCAGCAGCACCACTAGGAATGTGGAGCAGTACTTC
-	-	TRBV14	TRBJ2-1	CASSQDQGGVTVFF	TGTGCCAGCAGCCAAGATCAGGGCGGAGTTACAGTGTTCTTC
-	-	TRBV20-1	TRBJ1-5	CSAGRTAVNQPQHF	TGCAGTGCGGGACGGACGGCGGTAAATCAGCCCCAGCATTTT
TRBD2	few	TRBV7-9	TRBJ2-3	CASSSGLLDTQYF	TGTGCCAGCAGCTCGGGACTATTGGATACGCAGTATTTT
-	many	TRBV10-3	TRBJ2-2	CAIRDSTGELFF	TGTGCCATTAGAGACAGCACCGGGGAGCTGTTTTTT
-	few	TRBV12-3/TRBV12-4	TRBJ2-5	CASSFEGLYETQYF	TGTGCCAGCAGTTTCGAGGGGCTCTATGAGACCCAGTACTTC
-	many	TRBV6-2/TRBV6-3	TRBJ1-2	CASSSLRRSGLLLTQTNGYTF	TGTGCCAGCAGTTCTCTCAGAAGGTCGGGTTTATTGCTAACACAGACGAATGGCTACACCTTC
TRBD2	-	TRBV29-1	TRBJ2-3	CSAALASTDTQYF	TGCAGCGCCGCACTAGCGAGCACAGATACGCAGTATTTT
TRBD1	-	TRBV15	TRBJ1-6	CATSKDRVSSYNSPLHF	TGTGCCACCAGCAAGGACAGGGTTAGCTCCTATAATTCACCCCTCCACTTT
-	many	TRBV4-3	TRBJ1-1	CASSQESNTEAFF	TGCGCCAGCAGCCAAGAGTCTAACACTGAAGCTTTCTTT
TRBD2	once	TRBV6-5	TRBJ2-2	CASSYSFSAGGDTGELFF	TGTGCCAGCAGTTACTCGTTTTCTGCGGGAGGGGACACCGGGGAGCTGTTTTTT
TRBD2	-	TRBV4-3	TRBJ2-7	CASSGTSTTYEQHF	TGCGCCAGCAGTGGGACTAGCACGACCTACGAGCAGCACTTC
-	few	TRBV28	TRBJ2-7	CASSYVRDGPRGYEQYF	TGTGCCAGCAGTTACGTCCGGGACGGACCGAGGGGCTACGAGCAGTACTTC
TRBD2	-	TRBV10-3	TRBJ2-1	CAISESVLAGGSYEQFF	TGTGCCATCAGTGAGTCGGTGCTAGCGGGGGGCTCCTATGAGCAGTTCTTC
-	-	TRBV14	TRBJ2-1	CASSQRGRLFF	TGTGCCAGCAGCCAAAGGGGGAGATTGTTCTTC
-	many	TRBV25-1	TRBJ2-3	CASSDPAGGTDTQYF	TGTGCCAGCAGTGACCCAGCAGGGGGCACAGATACGCAGTATTTT
-	-	TRBV5-1	TRBJ1-5	CASRPRVDSNQPQHF	TGCGCCAGCCGTCCCCGGGTAGATAGCAATCAGCCCCAGCATTTT
-	few	TRBV6-5	TRBJ1-5	CASSYPGYNQPQHF	TGTGCCAGCAGTTACCCAGGCTACAATCAGCCCCAGCATTTT
-	many	TRBV20-1	TRBJ2-1	CSARGVAGYEQFF	TGCAGTGCTAGAGGGGTGGCAGGCTATGAGCAGTTCTTC
-	-	TRBV6-1	TRBJ2-1	CASRHYPQGHEQFF	TGTGCCAGCAGGCACTACCCACAGGGCCATGAGCAGTTCTTC
-	few	TRBV20-1	TRBJ2-7	CSAYTGTISYEQYF	TGCAGTGCTTACACCGGGACCATCTCCTACGAGCAGTACTTC
-	-	TRBV11-2	TRBJ1-4	CASSLGVSNEKLFF	TGTGCCAGCAGCTTAGGAGTTTCTAATGAAAAACTGTTTTTT
TRBD2	-	TRBV7-3	TRBJ2-1	CASSLGGSITEQFF	TGTGCCAGCAGCTTAGGCGGGAGTATCACTGAGCAGTTCTTC
-	many	TRBV7-2	TRBJ2-4	CASSAQGFVDIQYF	TGTGCCAGCAGCGCACAGGGATTTGTGGACATTCAGTACTTC
-	-	TRBV7-2	TRBJ2-7	CASSHPSVTTYEQYF	TGTGCCAGCAGCCACCCCTCGGTCACCACCTACGAGCAGTACTTC
-	many	TRBV20-1	TRBJ2-1	CSARGSISQYNEQFF	TGCAGTGCTAGGGGCTCAATAAGCCAATACAATGAGCAGTTCTTC
TRBD1	few	TRBV5-1	TRBJ2-2	CASSLGQGNGELFF	TGCGCCAGCAGCTTGGGACAGGGGAACGGGGAGCTGTTTTTT
TRBD1	-	TRBV3-1	TRBJ1-2	CASSPLDRDGYGYTF	TGTGCCAGCAGTCCTCTCGACAGGGATGGATATGGCTACACCTTC
-	-	TRBV7-2	TRBJ1-6	CASSLRGSGSPLHF	TGTGCCAGCAGCTTGAGGGGCAGCGGTTCACCCCTCCACTTT
TRBD2	few	TRBV7-2	TRBJ2-1	CASSLGLAGGLSYNEQFF	TGTGCCAGCAGCTTGGGGCTAGCGGGGGGGCTCTCCTACAATGAGCAGTTCTTC
-	-	TRBV29-1	TRBJ2-1	CSVEGTGRGEQFF	TGCAGCGTTGAAGGTACAGGTCGGGGTGAGCAGTTCTTC
-	once	TRBV3-1	TRBJ1-1	CASSQVVGLTMNTEAFF	TGTGCCAGCAGCCAAGTAGTGGGTTTGACGATGAACACTGAAGCTTTCTTT
-	once	TRBV29-1	TRBJ2-1	CSVETIRGSSYNEQFF	TGCAGCGTTGAGACTATACGGGGAAGCTCCTACAATGAGCAGTTCTTC